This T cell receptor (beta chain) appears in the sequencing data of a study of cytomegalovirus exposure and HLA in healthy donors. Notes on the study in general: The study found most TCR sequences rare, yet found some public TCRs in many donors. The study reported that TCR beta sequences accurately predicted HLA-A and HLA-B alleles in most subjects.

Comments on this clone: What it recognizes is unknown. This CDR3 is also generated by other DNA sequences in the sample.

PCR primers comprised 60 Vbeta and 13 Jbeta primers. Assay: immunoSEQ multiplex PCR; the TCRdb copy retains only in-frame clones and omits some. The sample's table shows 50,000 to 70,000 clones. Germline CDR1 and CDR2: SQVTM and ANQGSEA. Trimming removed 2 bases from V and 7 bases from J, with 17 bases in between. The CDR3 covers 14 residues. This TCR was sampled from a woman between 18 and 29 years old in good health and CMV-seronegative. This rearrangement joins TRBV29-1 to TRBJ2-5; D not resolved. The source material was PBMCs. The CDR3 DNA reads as TGCAGCGTTGAATCGTCCACTGCCACTGGGACCCAGTACTTC. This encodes CSVESSTATGTQYF.